This entry lists 16 T cell receptor beta chains sequenced from one sample in a study of CD8+CD57+ T cells in acquired aplastic anemia. Patients included in sequencing had previously demonstrated CD8+CD57+ cell expansion by flow cytometry. Profiles of TCR beta VDJ and CDR3 were generated from a genomic DNA template. TCRdb re-derived calls from the reads in MiXCR, one entry per CDR3 protein. The table has a few hundred thousand distinct CDR3 sequences, 82% seen once. The sample taken for sequencing was sorted CD4+, CD8+, or CD8+CD57+ T cells (not recorded which) from PBMCs. The origin of the receptors is a human donor with aplastic anemia.

The genes are TRBV7-9 and TRBJ2-1; 8 nucleotides line up with TRBD1. V gave up 4 bases and J gave up 6 bases; unmatched junction bases: 5. The CDR3 is made up of 14 amino acids. The germline V gene encodes CDR1 SEHNR and CDR2 FQNEAQ (reference sequence). The CDR3 is CASSWTGHRNEQFF. In DNA form, the CDR3 reads TGTGCCAGCAGCTGGACAGGGCATCGCAATGAGCAGTTCTTC. Together with reference TRBV7-9 and TRBJ2-1, the CDR3 gives the full variable domain: DTGVSQNPRHKITKRGQNVTFRCDPISEHNRLYWYRQTLGQGPEFLTYFQNEAQLEKSRLLSDRFSAERPKGSFSTLEIQRTEQGDSAMYLCASSWTGHRNEQFFGPGTRLTVL.

V gene TRBV7-8 combines with J gene TRBJ2-7; D might be TRBD2 (5 bases). This CDR3 spans 18 amino acids. V shed 3 bases and J shed 4 bases, with 25 bases lying between them. The V gene's germline CDR1 is SGHVS and CDR2 FQNEAQ. The CDR3 reads CASSFQPDGDTQSYEQYV. DNA of the CDR3: TGTGCCAGCAGCTTTCAGCCAGACGGGGATACCCAGTCTTACGAGCAGTACGTC.

The V gene is TRBV11-2, the J gene TRBJ1-1; possible D gene TRBD1, 6 bases. Germline CDR1 SGHAT, CDR2 FQNNGV. This CDR3 spans 16 amino acids. V was trimmed by 5 bases and J by 3 bases, leaving 19 bases between them. CDR3 nucleotides: TGTGCCAGCAGCGTCGGGACACAGTTGAAAGACACTGAAGCTTTCTTT. Residues: CASSVGTQLKDTEAFF.

Note on this clonotype: No conserved phenylalanine or tryptophan is present at the end of the CDR3, so a read error is the likely explanation. No DNA is shown, since the ends of the CDR3 on it are uncertain; the CDR3 is the one TCRdb lists. The V call is TRBV7-3, the J call TRBJ2-2; the DNA was not used to check the table's D call, TRBD1. The CDR3 is 12 amino acids long, termini counted. Germline V CDR1 and CDR2: SGHTA, FQGTGA. The CDR3 loop reads CASSLVRGQDFY.

As concerns this clonotype: The junction and the germline gene differ at one end; a read error may be behind it. The CDR3 DNA reads as TGTGCCACCAGCTTAGGCAGCGAGACAAAGACCCAGTACTTC. It is translated as CATSLGSETKTQYF. V gene TRBV7-3 combines with J gene TRBJ2-5; D unclear. Germline-derived CDR1 and CDR2 are SGHTA and FQGTGA. The CDR3 runs to 14 residues.

The V and J genes are TRBV7-8 and TRBJ2-5; D is perhaps TRBD2 (6 bases). V was clipped by 0 bases and J by 14 bases, with 22 bases between them. Per germline, CDR1 SGHVS and CDR2 FQNEAQ. This CDR3 has 15 residues. Written as DNA, the CDR3 is TGTGCCAGCAGCTTAGCGGGAGGTTCCGATAAGCAGCATTACTTC. This gives the protein CASSLAGGSDKQHYF.

The V call is TRBV12-3 or TRBV12-4, the J call TRBJ1-6; D ambiguous. Trimming cost V 4 bases and J 10 bases, with 5 bases left between them. CDR3 length equals 11 residues. CDR3 DNA sequence: TGTGCCAGCAGTTCTCAATCACCCCTCCACTTT. Translation gives CASSSQSPLHF.

Notes on this clonotype: Since no conserved phenylalanine or tryptophan closes the CDR3, a read error is the likely cause. It is unclear where the CDR3 begins or ends on the DNA, so no DNA is shown, and the CDR3 is as TCRdb lists it. The rearrangement links TRBV7-8 to TRBJ2-3; the table's TRBD1 call for D was not verified on the DNA. The germline V gene has CDR1 SGHVS and CDR2 FQNEAQ. The CDR3 extends over 13 residues, inclusive of both ends. CDR3 sequence: CASSDGGTGNTYS.

The rearrangement links TRBV5-4 to TRBJ2-7; 9 bases match TRBD1. In germline, CDR1 is SGHNT, CDR2 YYREEE (reference sequence). CDR3 size: 14 residues. Trimming at V came to 4 bases and at J to 3 bases, leaving 5 bases not matched to a gene. In nucleotides, the CDR3 is TGTGCCAGCAGCATGGGACAGGGTAACTACGAGCAGTACTTC. It specifies CASSMGQGNYEQYF. The complete variable domain, with remaining parts taken from reference TRBV5-4 and TRBJ2-7, reads ETGVTQSPTHLIKTRGQQVTLRCSSQSGHNTVSWYQQALGQGPQFIFQYYREEENGRGNFPPRFSGLQFPNYSSELNVNALELDDSALYLCASSMGQGNYEQYFGPGTRLTVT.

V gene TRBV7-8 combines with J gene TRBJ2-5; D gene unclear. The CDR3 has 16 amino acids. The V and J ends lost 5 bases and 5 bases respectively, with 21 bases between them. The V gene's germline CDR1 is SGHVS and CDR2 FQNEAQ. In nucleotides, the CDR3 is TGTGCCAGCAGCAGAGATGGCTTTGGGGTGAGGGAGACCCAGTACTTC. This codes for CASSRDGFGVRETQYF.

This clonotype was detected a few times. The rearrangement links TRBV2 to TRBJ2-3, with D possibly being TRBD1 or TRBD2 (5 bases each). The germline V gene has CDR1 SNHLY and CDR2 FYNNEI. V lost 8 bases to trimming and J lost 2 bases, with 11 bases between them. This CDR3 is 13 amino acids long. CDR3: CASGDGTTDTQYF. The CDR3 nucleotides are TGTGCCAGCGGGGACGGTACCACAGATACGCAGTATTTT.

This clonotype showed up just a few times. The chain employs TRBV10-3 and TRBJ2-7; unclear D gene. This CDR3 has 17 amino acids. V was pared by 0 bases and J by 0 bases, with 15 bases between. Germline loops: CDR1 ENHRY, CDR2 SYGVKD. Written as DNA, the CDR3 is TGTGCCATCAGTGAGTCGCCCGACATAGCTGGCTCCTACGAGCAGTACTTC. Translated, it gives CAISESPDIAGSYEQYF.

Comments on this clonotype: The CDR3 carries no conserved terminal phenylalanine or tryptophan, so it likely arises from a read error. The DNA is omitted, as the CDR3 cannot be located on it reliably, and the CDR3 follows TCRdb's listing. The chain has TRBV2 and TRBJ2-1; no DNA check was done on the table's D call, TRBD1. The germline CDR1 and CDR2 sequences are SNHLY and FYNNEI. With termini counted, the CDR3 has 16 amino acids. CDR3 sequence reads: CASREGGTDTRDVQPG.

In the case of this clonotype: Germline is not matched at one junction end, which may reflect a read error. This CDR3 is CASRVEGYPLVNIEAVF. In nucleotides, the CDR3 is TGTGCCAGCAGGGTAGAGGGCTATCCTCTGGTGAACATTGAAGCTGTCTTT. The gene calls are TRBV2 and TRBJ1-1; D is ambiguous. From germline, CDR1 is SNHLY and CDR2 FYNNEI. This CDR3 spans 17 amino acids.

With regard to this clonotype: Its ends do not fully match the called genes, so a read error is possible. This sequence joins TRBV7-3 and TRBJ2-3, with D possibly TRBD2 on 6 matching bases. Germline values: CDR1 SGHTA, CDR2 FQGTGA. The length of the CDR3 is 14 residues. This CDR3 reads CASSLAGRPDGPDF. The CDR3 DNA reads as TGTGCCAGCAGCTTAGCGGGACGTCCGGATGGGCCAGATTTT.

Details on this clonotype: An end of the junction differs from the germline gene, which may be a read error. This chain connects TRBV15 to TRBJ1-1; D is ambiguous. Germline CDR1 and CDR2: LNHNV and YYDKDF (reference sequence). This CDR3 is built from 15 residues. CDR3 amino acids: CASSIDFTQNTEAFF. Here the CDR3 DNA reads TGTGCCAGCAGCATAGATTTCACCCAGAACACTGAAGCTTTCTTT.